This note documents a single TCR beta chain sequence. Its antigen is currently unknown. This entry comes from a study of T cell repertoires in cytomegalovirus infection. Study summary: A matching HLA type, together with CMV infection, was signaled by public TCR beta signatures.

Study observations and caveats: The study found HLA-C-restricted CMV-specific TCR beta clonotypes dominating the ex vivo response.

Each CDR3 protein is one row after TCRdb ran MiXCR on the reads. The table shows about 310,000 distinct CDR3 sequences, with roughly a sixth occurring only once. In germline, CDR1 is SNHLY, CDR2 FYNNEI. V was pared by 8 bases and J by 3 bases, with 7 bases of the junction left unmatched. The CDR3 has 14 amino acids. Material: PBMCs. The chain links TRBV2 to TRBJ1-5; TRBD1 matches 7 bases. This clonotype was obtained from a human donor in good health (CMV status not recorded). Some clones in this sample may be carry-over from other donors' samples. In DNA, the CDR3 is TGTGCCAGCTCGAAGGACAGGCCCAATCAGCCCCAGCATTTT. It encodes CASSKDRPNQPQHF.